This entry lists 11 T cell receptor beta chains sequenced from one sample in a study of blood T cells in healthy people across ages. PCR was performed a second time for roughly 6 to 12 cycles using a sample-barcoded 5' primer and a J-beta primer mix. TCRdb called the 5' RACE reads again in MiXCR, with one record for every CDR3 protein. The table lists about 1 million distinct CDR3 sequences, under 55% of them singletons. Input material: blood. Source of these receptors: a woman aged 55-75 years in good health.

CDR3 loop: CATAPRGPQETQYF. The CDR3 DNA reads as TGTGCCACAGCGCCTAGGGGACCGCAAGAGACCCAGTACTTC. This chain connects TRBV7-8 to TRBJ2-4, with D perhaps given as TRBD1 or TRBD2 (5 bases each). TRBJ2-5 explains the end of the DNA better; the J call may be wrong. Germline CDR1 is SGHVS and CDR2 is FQNEAQ. This CDR3 is 14 amino acids long.

CDR3 in DNA: TGTGCCAGCAGTTTTAGCGGGAGTTTAAAGACCCAGTACTTC. Amino acid sequence: CASSFSGSLKTQYF. This rearrangement joins TRBV27 to TRBJ2-5, with 9 bases matching TRBD2. The ends lost 3 bases at V and 6 bases at J; junction bases unmatched: 5. The CDR3 covers 14 residues. CDR1 MNHEY and CDR2 SMNVEV come from the germline V gene (reference sequence).

The V gene is TRBV28, the J gene TRBJ2-7; TRBD2 aligns across 9 bases. The CDR3 covers 19 residues. Trimming removed 3 bases from V and 0 bases from J; junction bases left unmatched: 15. CDR1 MDHEN and CDR2 SYDVKM come from the germline V gene. The CDR3 bases are TGTGCCAGCAGTTTCCCGCGGACCCTGACTAGCGGACACTCCTACGAGCAGTACTTC. This sequence encodes CASSFPRTLTSGHSYEQYF.

The chain uses TRBV30 and TRBJ2-7, with TRBD2 as a possible D gene (7 bases). Germline values: CDR1 GTSNPN, CDR2 SVGIG (reference sequence). This CDR3 is 13 amino acids long. The ends were cut back, 8 bases at V and 6 bases at J, with 20 bases in the middle. The chain's CDR3 is CAGRDKGLTEQYF. Written as DNA, the CDR3 is TGTGCCGGCCGGGACAAGGGACTAACCGAGCAGTACTTC.

The sample holds one count of this clonotype. The chain employs TRBV6-5 and TRBJ2-2, with D hard to call. The CDR3 loop spans 15 amino acids. The germline V gene encodes CDR1 MNHEY and CDR2 SVGAGI. V lost 5 bases to trimming and J lost 0 bases, with 10 bases between them. CDR3 sequence reads: CASSPRQPNTGELFF. In DNA form, the CDR3 reads TGTGCCAGCAGTCCCAGGCAGCCGAACACCGGGGAGCTGTTTTTT.

J is TRBJ1-2 and V is TRBV13; D perhaps matches TRBD1 (5 bases). The germline V gene has CDR1 PRHDT and CDR2 FYEKMQ (reference sequence). This CDR3 spans 13 amino acids. Between the trimmed V and J ends, which lost 4 bases and 1 base, there was a span of 7 bases. The CDR3 sequence: CASSSQDNYGYTF. CDR3 bases: TGTGCCAGCAGCTCACAGGATAACTATGGCTACACCTTC.

This clonotype was observed a few times. The chain employs TRBV5-1 and TRBJ1-1; 9 bases line up with TRBD1. Germline-derived CDR1 and CDR2 are SGHRS and YFSETQ. The CDR3 runs 15 residues. V trimming: 3 bases; J trimming: 1 base; junction bases outside the gene matches: 4. The CDR3 bases are TGCGCCAGCAGCTGGGGGGACAGGGCGAACACTGAAGCTTTCTTT. This sequence encodes CASSWGDRANTEAFF.

The CDR3 region is CASRLGELETQYF. The CDR3 DNA is TGTGCCAGCAGACTGGGGGAGTTGGAGACCCAGTACTTC. This chain links TRBV12-3 or TRBV12-4 with TRBJ2-5, with D perhaps matching TRBD1 or TRBD2 (5 bases each). The CDR3 extends over 13 amino acids. Trimming stripped 6 bases from V and 5 bases from J, with 13 bases between.

This clonotype was seen only a few times. The J gene is TRBJ1-2, the V gene TRBV12-3 or TRBV12-4; D may be TRBD1 (6 bases). The CDR3 consists of 13 residues. The V gene lost 5 bases and the J gene lost 4 bases, with 11 bases spanning the gap. The CDR3 loop reads CASSARGRYGYTF. The CDR3 DNA is TGTGCCAGCAGTGCCAGGGGACGCTATGGCTACACCTTC.

J is TRBJ2-5 and V is TRBV20-1; D unclear. The V and J ends lost 1 base and 2 bases respectively, with 5 bases between them. Germline V CDR1 and CDR2: DFQATT, SNEGSKA (reference sequence). This CDR3 spans 12 amino acids. CDR3 amino acids: CSARVVQETQYF. In nucleotides, the CDR3 is TGCAGTGCTAGAGTGGTGCAAGAGACCCAGTACTTC.

The chain is built from TRBV24-1 and TRBJ2-3; D gene unclear. CDR3 length equals 16 residues. The germline V gene has CDR1 KGHDR and CDR2 SFDVKD. The V end was cut by 5 bases, the J end by 1 base, with 15 bases between. The CDR3 bases are TGTGCCACCAGTGTGATGGGGTCGTTTGGCACAGATACGCAGTATTTT. Translating it yields CATSVMGSFGTDTQYF.